What follows are 15 T cell receptor beta chains derived from one specimen sequenced in a study of cytomegalovirus exposure and HLA in healthy donors. 60 Vbeta and 13 Jbeta primers were used in PCR. Libraries were prepared by immunoSEQ multiplex PCR; TCRdb keeps only in-frame clonotypes and omits some of them. The table lists roughly 120,000 clones, approximately 72% of them singletons, with roughly 8.2% in the top ten. The sequenced sample consisted of PBMCs. Every receptor here comes from a woman aged 40-49 years in good health and CMV-seropositive.

V and J are TRBV7-3 and TRBJ2-1, with D unresolved. The CDR3 spans 16 residues. Per the germline V gene, CDR1 is SGHTA and CDR2 is FQGTGA. Trimming cost V 5 bases and J 0 bases, with 14 bases left between them. CDR3 DNA: TGTGCCAGCAGCGCCCGACTCGGCGCCTCCTACAATGAGCAGTTCTTC. Translation gives CASSARLGASYNEQFF.

The chain joins TRBV11-2 to TRBJ2-7; 9 bases are a match to TRBD1. CDR1 SGHAT and CDR2 FQNNGV come from the germline V gene. V shed 5 bases and J 0 bases; nucleotides not matched to a gene: 8. The length of the CDR3 is 16 residues. CDR3 amino acids: CASSVSGTGSSYEQYF. The CDR3 nucleotides are TGTGCCAGCAGCGTATCCGGGACAGGGAGCTCCTACGAGCAGTACTTC.

The J gene is TRBJ1-5, the V gene TRBV6-5, with D tentatively TRBD1 (6 bases). Trimming removed 5 bases at V and 4 bases at J, with 15 bases between. This CDR3 is built from 15 residues. Germline assignment: CDR1 MNHEY and CDR2 SVGAGI. The CDR3 DNA reads as TGTGCCAGCAGTAGGGGGGGCTTTCCGAATCAGCCCCAGCATTTT. It yields the protein CASSRGGFPNQPQHF.

The chain recombines TRBV7-2 with TRBJ1-5; 9 bases match TRBD1. The CDR3 is 16 residues long. With V trimmed by 0 bases and J by 4 bases, 4 bases remained unmatched. Germline values: CDR1 SGHTA, CDR2 FQGNSA. The CDR3: CASSLAGTGRNQPQHF. The CDR3, as DNA: TGTGCCAGCAGCTTAGCCGGGACAGGGCGGAATCAGCCCCAGCATTTT.

This sequence joins TRBV7-6 and TRBJ1-1; 7 bases are shared with TRBD1. CDR1 and CDR2 from the germline V gene are SGHVS and FNYEAQ. The CDR3 extends over 14 amino acids. V dropped 5 bases and J dropped 4; count of bases not matched to a gene: 7. CDR3 region: CASSPRGTATEAFF. CDR3 DNA sequence: TGTGCCAGCAGCCCCCGGGGGACAGCCACTGAAGCTTTCTTT.

The chain recombines TRBV4-3 with TRBJ1-2, with TRBD1 identical over 9 bases. Germline lookup yields CDR1 LGHNA and CDR2 YSLEER. V shed 0 bases and J 8 bases; nucleotides not matched to a gene: 10. This CDR3 is 16 amino acids long. This CDR3 reads CASSQDGKGTGNGYTF. In DNA, the CDR3 is TGCGCCAGCAGCCAAGATGGCAAAGGGACAGGGAACGGCTACACCTTC.

The chain uses TRBV6-6 and TRBJ2-4; 7 nucleotides match TRBD2. The CDR3 consists of 12 residues. Germline CDR1 MNHNY, CDR2 SVGAGI (reference sequence). After removal of 10 bases from V and 8 bases from J, the junction contained 8 bases not matched to a gene. Here the CDR3 DNA reads TGTGCCATTAGGACGGCGGGGGACATTCAGTACTTC. Amino acid sequence: CAIRTAGDIQYF.

This chain links TRBV9 with TRBJ1-2; D perhaps matches TRBD1 (5 bases). CDR3 size: 14 residues. Trimming removed 0 bases at V and 3 bases at J, with 9 bases between. Germline-derived CDR1 and CDR2 are SGDLS and YYNGEE. The CDR3, as DNA: TGTGCCAGCAGCGTAGCAGGGACTTACTATGGCTACACCTTC. Translated: CASSVAGTYYGYTF. Filled out from reference TRBV9 and TRBJ1-2, the complete variable domain reads DSGVTQTPKHLITATGQRVTLRCSPRSGDLSVYWYQQSLDQGLQFLIQYYNGEERAKGNILERFSAQQFPDLHSELNLSSLELGDSALYFCASSVAGTYYGYTFGSGTRLTVV.

This chain joins TRBV7-3 and TRBJ2-3; D ambiguous. The germline V gene encodes CDR1 SGHTA and CDR2 FQGTGA. Deletions cut 2 bases from V and 5 bases from J, with 8 bases between. This CDR3 has 13 amino acids. CDR3 region: CASSLLPGDTQYF. In DNA, the CDR3 is TGTGCCAGCAGCTTACTCCCGGGAGATACGCAGTATTTT.

In its sample, this clone was seen a few times. The CDR3 DNA reads TGCGCCAGCAGCCACCGACAGGGAGCAACTAATGAAAAACTGTTTTTT. It encodes CASSHRQGATNEKLFF. The chain couples TRBV4-3 to TRBJ1-4; 7 bases line up with TRBD1. The CDR3 is 16 amino acids. The germline CDR1 and CDR2 sequences are LGHNA and YSLEER. The junction had 4 bases not matched to a gene; V was cut back by 3 bases and J by 0 bases.

This rearrangement joins TRBV28 to TRBJ1-2, with TRBD1 as a possible D gene (6 bases). V lost 6 bases and J lost 5, with 16 bases in between. The CDR3 is 14 residues long. Germline-derived CDR1 and CDR2 are MDHEN and SYDVKM. CDR3 residues: CASSPLPRGYGYTF. Here the CDR3 DNA reads TGTGCCAGCAGCCCCCTACCTAGGGGGTATGGCTACACCTTC.

The rearrangement uses TRBV15 and TRBJ2-1, with 7 bases lining up with TRBD2. The CDR3 has 15 amino acids. J gave up 5 bases and V 4 bases, and 8 bases lay outside the gene matches. The germline V gene has CDR1 LNHNV and CDR2 YYDKDF (reference sequence). The CDR3 loop is CATSTLSGEDNEQFF. The CDR3 nucleotides read TGTGCCACCAGCACACTAAGCGGGGAAGACAATGAGCAGTTCTTC.

The rearrangement joins TRBV7-2 to TRBJ2-5; TRBD2 aligns across 7 bases. Germline V gene sequence: CDR1 SGHTA, CDR2 FQGNSA. The CDR3 is made up of 15 amino acids. V dropped 6 bases and J dropped 4; count of bases not matched to a gene: 11. This CDR3 is CASSFTGTTGETQYF. In DNA, the CDR3 is TGTGCCAGCAGTTTCACCGGGACTACCGGAGAGACCCAGTACTTC.

The chain is built from TRBV6-5 and TRBJ1-3, with 8 bases fitting TRBD1. J lost 0 bases, V lost 6 bases, and 4 bases had no gene match. This CDR3 is 15 amino acids long. CDR1 MNHEY and CDR2 SVGAGI come from the germline V gene. CDR3 coding DNA: TGTGCCAGCAGGAAGGACAGGGCCTCTGGAAACACCATATATTTT. Its protein is CASRKDRASGNTIYF.

The rearrangement joins TRBV19 to TRBJ1-3; D remains unclear. CDR3 size: 13 residues. Trimming shortened V by 7 bases and J by 0 bases, and 7 bases separated the two germline ends. Germline V CDR1 and CDR2: LNHDA, SQIVND (reference sequence). The CDR3 DNA sequence: TGTGCCAGTACCCGTCCCTCTGGAAACACCATATATTTT. Residues: CASTRPSGNTIYF.